Each of the 11 T cell receptor beta chains below was sequenced from the same sample in a study of blood T cells in healthy people across ages. The use of a sample-barcoded 5' primer and a J-beta primer mix characterized a second PCR of roughly 6 to 11 cycles. TCRdb re-called the 5' RACE reads through MiXCR, storing one row per CDR3 protein. The repertoire holds around 1.5 million distinct CDR3 sequences, with roughly a third as singletons. Material for sequencing was blood. These receptors originate from a woman under 40 in good health.

The rearrangement joins TRBV24-1 to TRBJ2-1; no definite D call. The CDR3 contains 15 residues. Germline V gene sequence: CDR1 KGHDR, CDR2 SFDVKD. V was shortened by 4 bases and J by 0 bases, with 9 bases between the two germline ends. CDR3 sequence reads: CATSDGRSSYNEQFF. CDR3 nucleotides: TGTGCCACCAGTGACGGACGGAGCTCCTACAATGAGCAGTTCTTC.

The chain uses TRBV13 and TRBJ1-6, with TRBD1 matching over 11 bases. Trimming cost V 6 bases and J 10 bases; bases outside gene matches: 11. This CDR3 has 16 amino acids. Germline V gene sequence: CDR1 PRHDT, CDR2 FYEKMQ (reference sequence). The CDR3 sequence is CASSFSGTGGRSPLHF. For the CDR3, the DNA is TGTGCCAGCAGTTTCTCCGGGACAGGGGGACGATCACCCCTCCACTTT.

V and J are TRBV5-1 and TRBJ1-1; unclear D gene. This CDR3 has 14 amino acids. Trimming cost V 0 bases and J 2 bases, with 8 bases left between them. In germline, CDR1 is SGHRS, CDR2 YFSETQ. The CDR3 DNA reads as TGCGCCAGCAGCTTGGTGCCCAGCAACACTGAAGCTTTCTTT. It is translated as CASSLVPSNTEAFF.

There are a few counts of this clonotype. The chain has TRBV11-2 and TRBJ2-1; possibly TRBD2 for D (6 bases). The V and J ends lost 5 bases and 0 bases respectively, with 14 bases between them. CDR1 and CDR2 (germline): SGHAT, FQNNGV. The CDR3 sequence is 16 residues long. The CDR3 loop is CASSADGGFSYNEQFF. The CDR3 nucleotides are TGTGCCAGCAGCGCTGATGGAGGGTTCTCCTACAATGAGCAGTTCTTC. The complete variable domain, with remaining parts taken from reference TRBV11-2 and TRBJ2-1, reads EAGVAQSPRYKIIEKRQSVAFWCNPISGHATLYWYQQILGQGPKLLIQFQNNGVVDDSQLPKDRFSAERLKGVDSTLKIQPAKLEDSAVYLCASSADGGFSYNEQFFGPGTRLTVL.

This clonotype was seen more than once but under ten times. The V call is TRBV3-1, the J call TRBJ2-2, with TRBD2 matching over 7 bases. The CDR3 runs 14 residues. J was trimmed by 9 bases and V by 3 bases; bases with no gene match: 7. Germline loops: CDR1 LGHDT, CDR2 YNNKEL (reference sequence). CDR3 DNA sequence: TGTGCCAGCAGCCAGGTCACTAGCGACCGGGAGCTGTTTTTT. It translates to CASSQVTSDRELFF.

The chain is built from TRBV7-3 and TRBJ2-3; TRBD2 is a possible D gene (7 bases). Trimming cost V 6 bases and J 6 bases, with 19 bases left between them. The length of the CDR3 is 15 residues. Germline assignment: CDR1 SGHTA and CDR2 FQGTGA. CDR3 loop: CASSSGGATGDTQYF. DNA for the CDR3: TGTGCCAGCAGTTCTGGGGGGGCGACGGGGGATACGCAGTATTTT.

The gene calls are TRBV20-1 and TRBJ2-1, with TRBD1 identical over 7 bases. CDR3 length: 13 residues. CDR1 and CDR2 (germline): DFQATT, SNEGSKA (reference sequence). The junction had 4 bases not matched to a gene; V was cut back by 3 bases and J by 5 bases. The chain's CDR3 is CSASRQGNNEQFF. DNA of the CDR3: TGCAGTGCTAGTCGACAGGGAAACAATGAGCAGTTCTTC.

This clonotype appeared a few times. The rearrangement uses TRBV7-9 and TRBJ2-3, with TRBD2 matching 7 bases. After removal of 4 bases from V and 3 bases from J, the junction contained 10 bases not matched to a gene. Germline CDR1 is SEHNR and CDR2 is FQNEAQ (reference sequence). This CDR3 comprises 16 residues. In DNA form, the CDR3 reads TGTGCCAGCAGCTCAGGGCGGGCTAGCGGTACAGATACGCAGTATTTT. Its protein product is CASSSGRASGTDTQYF.

The chain combines TRBV2 with TRBJ2-1; 9 bases map to TRBD2. The CDR3 is made up of 17 amino acids. After removal of 7 bases from V and 3 bases from J, the junction contained 13 bases not matched to a gene. The V gene's germline CDR1 is SNHLY and CDR2 FYNNEI. CDR3 sequence reads: CASKPRLAGVFYNEQFF. The DNA of the CDR3 is TGTGCCAGCAAGCCTAGGTTAGCGGGAGTCTTCTACAATGAGCAGTTCTTC.

This clonotype was seen more than once but under ten times. V gene TRBV15 combines with J gene TRBJ2-1; perhaps D is TRBD1 or TRBD2 (5 bases each). Germline V gives CDR1 LNHNV, CDR2 YYDKDF (reference sequence). The CDR3 is 15 amino acids. Trimming stripped 6 bases from V and 0 bases from J, with 12 bases between. The CDR3 sequence: CATSEGPSSYNEQFF. The CDR3 DNA reads as TGTGCCACCAGTGAGGGGCCGAGCTCCTACAATGAGCAGTTCTTC.

This clonotype was detected only a few times. The chain carries TRBV29-1 and TRBJ1-2; D is ambiguous. The CDR3 extends over 13 amino acids. V shed 4 bases and J shed 7 bases, with 16 bases lying between them. CDR1 SQVTM and CDR2 ANQGSEA come from the germline V gene. The CDR3 here is CSVVSPPGPGYTF. CDR3 coding DNA: TGCAGCGTTGTTTCTCCCCCAGGTCCTGGCTACACCTTC.